Listed below are T cell receptor beta chains from one sample, sequenced in a study of CD8 T cells in ankylosing spondylitis. TCRdb used MiXCR to reprocess the 5' RACE reads, holding one entry per CDR3 protein. The sample records more than 400,000 distinct CDR3 sequences, less than 6% being singletons. Sequenced sample: blood, either unsorted or a sorted T cell fraction (not recorded which). The source of these receptors is a male donor with ankylosing spondylitis. CDR3s include the opening cysteine and the closing phenylalanine or tryptophan. A D gene is named only where the DNA matches it firmly. Size is stated for part of the rows, as once, few or many counts, or as a class when the clone is expanded.

>many|TRBJ2-3|TRBV29-1|.
TGCAGCGTTGAGGGCGGCCCCACAGATACGCAGTATTTT
CSVEGGPTDTQYF
>many|TRBJ1-2|TRBV27|.
TGTGCCAGCAGTTTAAAGGGGCCGAGGCCCTGGGGCTACACCTTC
CASSLKGPRPWGYTF
>.|TRBJ2-7|TRBV4-2|.
TGTGCCAGCAGCCTGAGGCGGGGTAGCTCCTACGAGCAGTACTTC
CASSLRRGSSYEQYF
>.|TRBJ1-5|TRBV7-2|.
TGTGCCAGCAGCTTAGTGGCGAGCAATCAGCCCCAGCATTTT
CASSLVASNQPQHF
>.|TRBJ2-5|TRBV20-1|TRBD2
TGCAGTGCTCAGCCGGGACTAGCGGGGGAAGAGACCCAGTACTTC
CSAQPGLAGEETQYF
>many|TRBJ1-6|TRBV7-8|.
TGTGCCAGCAGCGAAACCGGGAGCTCCTATAATTCACCCCTCCACTTT
CASSETGSSYNSPLHF
>many|TRBJ2-1|TRBV29-1|TRBD2
TGCAGCGTATACGGGACTAGCGGCTACAATGAGCAGTTCTTC
CSVYGTSGYNEQFF
>many|TRBJ2-4|TRBV7-3|TRBD2
TGTGCCAGCAGCTTAAATCCGGGGGGCATTCAGTACTTC
CASSLNPGGIQYF
>many|TRBJ2-2|TRBV12-3/TRBV12-4|.
TGTGCCAGCGGCAGTGGGGGGGCCCTTAACACCGGGGAGCTGTTTTTT
CASGSGGALNTGELFF
>many|TRBJ1-5|TRBV6-2/TRBV6-3|TRBD1
TGTGCCAGCAGGGATAGGACAGGTCAGCCCCAGCATTTT
CASRDRTGQPQHF
>many|TRBJ2-7|TRBV6-2/TRBV6-3|.
TGTGCCAGCAGTTACTCGCGGGCCAGCTCCTACGAGCAGTACTTC
CASSYSRASSYEQYF
>many|TRBJ1-1|TRBV15|.
TGTGCCACCAGCCCGACGAGGGGCCCACACACTGAAGCTTTCTTT
CATSPTRGPHTEAFF
>.|TRBJ2-3|TRBV20-1|.
TGCAGTGCTCGAGCGGTCCTCACAGATACGCAGTATTTT
CSARAVLTDTQYF
>many|TRBJ1-5|TRBV12-3/TRBV12-4|.
TGTGCCAGCAGACTAAGCGCGGCATCCAATCGGCCCCAGCATTTT
CASRLSAASNRPQHF
>many|TRBJ2-1|TRBV4-3|.
TGCGCCAGCAGCCAAGCTGGCGCGGTCTCCTACAATGAGCAGTTCTTC
CASSQAGAVSYNEQFF
>many|TRBJ1-5|TRBV20-1|TRBD1
TGCAGTGCTAGAGTCCCTAGGACAGGGGATCAGCCCCAGCATTTT
CSARVPRTGDQPQHF
>many|TRBJ2-7|TRBV20-1|.
TGCAGTGCTAGACCATACCCGGGACGCGAGTACTTC
CSARPYPGREYF
>many|TRBJ1-3|TRBV4-2|.
TGTGCCAGCAGCCAAGGATCAAGCGCCCCTGGAAACACCATATATTTT
CASSQGSSAPGNTIYF
>many|TRBJ2-7|TRBV20-1|TRBD1
TGCAGTGCTAGATTCGGGTCACAGGGGGAGCAGTACTTC
CSARFGSQGEQYF
>.|TRBJ1-2|TRBV6-2/TRBV6-3|.
TGTGCCAGCAGTTACTCGGGGGCTCGAGCTAACTATGGCTACACCTTC
CASSYSGARANYGYTF
>many|TRBJ1-1|TRBV6-5|TRBD1
TGTGCCAGCAGTTACGGGACAGGGGCTGAAGCTTTCTTT
CASSYGTGAEAFF
>many|TRBJ2-3|TRBV29-1|TRBD2
TGCAGCGTCCTGGGACTAGCGGGGTTGTCAGATACGCAGTATTTT
CSVLGLAGLSDTQYF
>many|TRBJ2-7|TRBV28|TRBD2
TGTGCCAGCACCGATGCTAGCGGGGCAGCCTACGAGCAGTACTTC
CASTDASGAAYEQYF
>many|TRBJ2-1|TRBV12-3/TRBV12-4|TRBD2
TGTGCCAGCAGTTCCACAACTAGCGGGGTTGTCAATGAGCAGTTCTTC
CASSSTTSGVVNEQFF
>many|TRBJ2-5|TRBV11-2|.
TGTGCCAGCAGCCCCAGGACCAGCTTGGGGACCCAGTACTTC
CASSPRTSLGTQYF
>many|TRBJ2-2|TRBV15|.
TGTGCCACCAGCAGAGTTTTGCCGTCCACCGGGGAGCTGTTTTTT
CATSRVLPSTGELFF
>many|TRBJ2-3|TRBV6-5|.
TGTGCCAGCAGTTCCAGGGACATCACAGATACGCAGTATTTT
CASSSRDITDTQYF
>many|TRBJ2-7|TRBV2|.
TGTGCCAGCAGATTATACGAGCAGTACTTC
CASRLYEQYF
>many|TRBJ2-1|TRBV27|TRBD2
TGTGCCAGCAGTTTCGGGACTAGCGTGTACAATGAGCAGTTCTTC
CASSFGTSVYNEQFF
>many|TRBJ2-7|TRBV12-3/TRBV12-4|.
TGTGCCAGCAGTTTCCGACAGTCTTACGAGCAGTACTTC
CASSFRQSYEQYF
>many|TRBJ2-5|TRBV4-2|.
TGTGCCAGCAGCCAAGTGTTAGCGAAAGAGACCCAGTACTTC
CASSQVLAKETQYF
>.|TRBJ2-1|TRBV7-3|TRBD2
TGTGCCAGCAGCTCCTATACTAGCGGGGTGCTCAATGAGCAGTTCTTC
CASSSYTSGVLNEQFF
>many|TRBJ1-1|TRBV5-6|.
TGTGCCAGCAGCTTGGGAGGGATCACTGAAGCTTTCTTT
CASSLGGITEAFF
>few|TRBJ2-5|TRBV2|.
TGTGCCAGCAGTACTAGCCCAGAGACCCAGTACTTC
CASSTSPETQYF
>many|TRBJ1-2|TRBV28|.
TGTGCCAGCAGTCTACGGACAGTTAACTATGGCTACACCTTC
CASSLRTVNYGYTF
>many|TRBJ2-7|TRBV20-1|.
TGCAGTGCTAGAGGGACATACGAGCAGTACTTC
CSARGTYEQYF
>many|TRBJ1-6|TRBV5-1|TRBD1
TGCGCCAGCAGCGGACAGGGGGACGGTAATTCACCCCTCCACTTT
CASSGQGDGNSPLHF
>many|TRBJ1-1|TRBV7-2|TRBD1
TGTGCCAGCAGCTACAGGACAGGGCACACTGAAGCTTTCTTT
CASSYRTGHTEAFF
>many|TRBJ1-5|TRBV6-5|.
TGTGCCAGCAGTTTAGAGGGATTCCGTAGCAATCAGCCCCAGCATTTT
CASSLEGFRSNQPQHF
>many|TRBJ1-4|TRBV6-2/TRBV6-3|.
TGTGCCAGCAGTGACTACAGGGAAAAACTGTTTTTT
CASSDYREKLFF
>many|TRBJ1-2|TRBV12-3/TRBV12-4|TRBD1
TGTGCCAGCAGTTTTAGGGGACAGATCTATGGCTACACCTTC
CASSFRGQIYGYTF
>many|TRBJ2-3|TRBV20-1|TRBD2
TGCAGTGCCAAGCCAGCGGGAGGGCCCCGTACAGATACGCAGTATTTT
CSAKPAGGPRTDTQYF
>few|TRBJ1-1|TRBV18|.
TGTGCCAGCTCACCAGATATCACTGAAGCTTTCTTT
CASSPDITEAFF
>.|TRBJ2-7|TRBV7-9|.
TGTGCCAGCAGCTTAGGATTTGGAAGGAGTGGTTACGAGCAGTACTTC
CASSLGFGRSGYEQYF
>many|TRBJ2-7|TRBV11-2|.
TGTGCCAGCAGCTTATCCTGGGGACACGAGCAGTACTTC
CASSLSWGHEQYF
>many|TRBJ2-3|TRBV6-5|.
TGTGCCAGCAGTTACTCGGGCACTAGCACAGATACGCAGTATTTT
CASSYSGTSTDTQYF
>many|TRBJ1-1|TRBV7-2|.
TGTGCCAGCAGCTCGGCAGGGACTGAAGCTTTCTTT
CASSSAGTEAFF
>few|TRBJ2-3|TRBV6-1|TRBD2
TGTGCCAGCAGTGTTAGCGGGAGCGCGGCAGATACGCAGTATTTT
CASSVSGSAADTQYF
>many|TRBJ2-1|TRBV7-9|.
TGTGCCAGCAGCTTAGGGCTGGGGAGTGAGCAGTTCTTC
CASSLGLGSEQFF
>many|TRBJ2-5|TRBV11-2|.
TGTGCCAGCAGCCGCTCACCGTACCAAGAGACCCAGTACTTC
CASSRSPYQETQYF
>.|TRBJ1-2|TRBV27|.
TGTGCCAGCAGCCTGACGAAGTTCCATGGCTACACCTTC
CASSLTKFHGYTF
>many|TRBJ1-2|TRBV21-1|.
TGTGCCAGCAGCAAAGTTCAGGGGGCCGATGAGTACTATGGCTACACCTTC
CASSKVQGADEYYGYTF
>many|TRBJ2-7|TRBV6-1|.
TGTGCCAGCAGACAACAAGTATTCTACGAGCAGTACTTC
CASRQQVFYEQYF
>many|TRBJ1-1|TRBV20-1|.
TGCAGTGCTAGAGAGGCAGGGATCGGTGGTTTTGACACTGAAGCTTTCTTT
CSAREAGIGGFDTEAFF
>many|TRBJ2-3|TRBV28|.
TGTGCCACAGCGACACACACAGATACGCAGTATTTT
CATATHTDTQYF